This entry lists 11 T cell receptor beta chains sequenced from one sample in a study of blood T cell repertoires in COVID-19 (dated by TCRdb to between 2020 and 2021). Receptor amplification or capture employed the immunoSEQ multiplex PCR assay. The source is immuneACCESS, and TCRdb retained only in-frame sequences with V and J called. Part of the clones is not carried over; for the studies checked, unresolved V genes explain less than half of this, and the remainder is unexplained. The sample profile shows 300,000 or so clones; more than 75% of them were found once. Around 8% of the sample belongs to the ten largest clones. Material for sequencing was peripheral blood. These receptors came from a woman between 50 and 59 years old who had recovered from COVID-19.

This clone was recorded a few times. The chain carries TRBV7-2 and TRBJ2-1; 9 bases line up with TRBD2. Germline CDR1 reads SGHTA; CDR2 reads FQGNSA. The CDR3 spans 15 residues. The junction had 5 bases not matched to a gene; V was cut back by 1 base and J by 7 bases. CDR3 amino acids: CASSLDSGSVNEQFF. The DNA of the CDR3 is TGTGCCAGCAGCTTAGATAGCGGGAGTGTAAATGAGCAGTTCTTC.

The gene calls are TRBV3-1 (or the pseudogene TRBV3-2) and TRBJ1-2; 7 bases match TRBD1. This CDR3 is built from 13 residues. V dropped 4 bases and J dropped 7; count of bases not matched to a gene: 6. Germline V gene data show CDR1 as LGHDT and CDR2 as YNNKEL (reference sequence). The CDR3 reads CASSRNDRAGYTF. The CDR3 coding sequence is TGTGCCAGCAGCCGAAATGACAGGGCTGGCTACACCTTC.

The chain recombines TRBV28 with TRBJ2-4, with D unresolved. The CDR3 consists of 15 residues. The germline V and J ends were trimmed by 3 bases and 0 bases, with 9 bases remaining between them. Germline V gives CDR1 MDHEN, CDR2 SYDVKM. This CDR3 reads CASSFRTGAKNIQYF. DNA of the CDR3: TGTGCCAGCAGTTTTCGCACGGGAGCCAAAAACATTCAGTACTTC.

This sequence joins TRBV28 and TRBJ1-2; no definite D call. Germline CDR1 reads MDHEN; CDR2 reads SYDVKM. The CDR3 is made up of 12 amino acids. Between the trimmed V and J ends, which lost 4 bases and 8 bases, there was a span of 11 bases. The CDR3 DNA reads TGTGCCAGCAGTTACCCTATGAGGGGCTACACCTTC. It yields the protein CASSYPMRGYTF.

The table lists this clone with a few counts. CDR3 bases: TGCGCCAGCAGCCTCTCCCAGGGGGCGAGCTATGGCTACACCTTC. Its protein product is CASSLSQGASYGYTF. The rearrangement joins TRBV4-3 to TRBJ1-2, with 8 positions matching TRBD1. V trimming: 4 bases; J trimming: 4 bases; junction bases outside the gene matches: 8. Per germline, CDR1 LGHNA and CDR2 YSLEER. The CDR3 spans 15 residues.

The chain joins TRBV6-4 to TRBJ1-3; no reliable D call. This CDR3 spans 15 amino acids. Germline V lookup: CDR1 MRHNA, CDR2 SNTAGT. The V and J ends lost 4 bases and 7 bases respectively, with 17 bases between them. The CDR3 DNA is TGTGCCAGCAGTGCCGCTGGAGGATTTTCTAACACCATATATTTT. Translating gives CASSAAGGFSNTIYF.

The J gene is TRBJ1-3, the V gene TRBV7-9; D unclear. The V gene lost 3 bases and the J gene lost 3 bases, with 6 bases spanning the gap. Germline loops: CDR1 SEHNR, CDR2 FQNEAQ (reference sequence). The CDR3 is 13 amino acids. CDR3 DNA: TGTGCCAGCAGCTTTCGGGGTGGAAACACCATATATTTT. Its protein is CASSFRGGNTIYF.

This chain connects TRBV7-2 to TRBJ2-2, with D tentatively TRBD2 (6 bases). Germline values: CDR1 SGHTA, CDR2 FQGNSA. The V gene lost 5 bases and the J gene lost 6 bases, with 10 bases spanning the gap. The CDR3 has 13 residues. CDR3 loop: CASSITGAGELFF. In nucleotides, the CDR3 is TGTGCCAGCAGCATCACGGGAGCCGGGGAGCTGTTTTTT.

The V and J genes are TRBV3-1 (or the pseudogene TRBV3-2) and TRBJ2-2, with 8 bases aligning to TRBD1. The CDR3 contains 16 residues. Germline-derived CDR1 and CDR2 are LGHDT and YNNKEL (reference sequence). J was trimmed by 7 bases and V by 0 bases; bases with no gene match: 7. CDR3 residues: CASSQEGQGASGELFF. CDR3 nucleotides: TGTGCCAGCAGCCAAGAGGGGCAGGGGGCAAGCGGGGAGCTGTTTTTT.

CDR3 nucleotides: TGTGCCAGCAGCTTCAGGGGGACTGGGGACACTGAAGCTTTCTTT. This sequence encodes CASSFRGTGDTEAFF. The chain combines TRBV5-8 with TRBJ1-1; 7 bases are shared with TRBD1. This CDR3 has 15 residues. V trimming: 2 bases; J trimming: 3 bases; junction bases outside the gene matches: 7. The V gene's germline CDR1 is SGHTS and CDR2 YDEGEE.

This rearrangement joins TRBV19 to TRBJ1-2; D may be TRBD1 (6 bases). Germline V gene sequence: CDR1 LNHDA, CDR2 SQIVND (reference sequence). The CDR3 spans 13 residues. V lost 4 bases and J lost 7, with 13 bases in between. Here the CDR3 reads CASSNTGRSGYTF. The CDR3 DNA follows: TGTGCCAGTAGTAATACAGGGAGAAGTGGCTACACCTTC. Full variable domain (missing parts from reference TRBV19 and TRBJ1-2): DGGITQSPKYLFRKEGQNVTLSCEQNLNHDAMYWYRQDPGQGLRLIYYSQIVNDFQKGDIAEGYSVSREKKESFPLTVTSAQKNPTAFYLCASSNTGRSGYTFGSGTRLTVV.